Given below is one T cell receptor (beta chain) in context. V dropped 0 bases and J dropped 0 bases, with 8 bases sitting between them. Germline-derived CDR1 and CDR2 are MGHDK and SYGVNS. CDR3 length: 16 amino acids. It was with a sample-barcoded 5' primer and a J-beta primer mix that a second PCR of roughly 6 to 12 cycles was run. One entry per CDR3 protein, called by TCRdb with MiXCR from the 5' RACE reads. The sample lists 800,000 to 950,000 distinct CDR3 sequences, 25% to 30% occurring once. The sample is drawn from a study of blood T cells in healthy people across ages. These sequences were also reported in another study, on T cells of mothers and their children. From that second work: Thymic selection shapes TCR recombination output in related pairs, and it does so similarly in unrelated pairs.

This TCR was sampled from a middle-aged woman in good health. Sequencing input: blood. The chain is built from TRBV25-1 and TRBJ2-2; D gene unclear. The CDR3 DNA reads TGTGCCAGCAGTGAATATAAGGCGGCGAACACCGGGGAGCTGTTTTTT. This codes for CASSEYKAANTGELFF.